A single sample is the source of the 23 T cell receptor beta chains below, sequenced in a study of shared clonotypes between healthy human individuals. The method was immunoSEQ multiplex PCR; TCRdb's version includes in-frame clones alone and lacks a portion of them. The profile covers roughly 2.1 million clones, with about 93% appearing a single time and approximately 1.7% taken by the ten largest. CD45RO negativity and positive selection for CCR7 defined naive CD8 cells, a population that excluded terminally differentiated effector memory CD45RA+ cells. Material for sequencing was naive CD8+ T cells from PBMCs. The receptors were sampled from a man aged 18 to 29 in good health. Some clones in this sample may be carry-over from other donors' samples.

The CDR3 DNA reads TGTGCCAGCAGTAGAGACAGGACGAGCTCTGGAAACACCATATATTTT. Its translation is CASSRDRTSSGNTIYF. The rearrangement uses TRBV6-6 and TRBJ1-3, with D tentatively TRBD1 (6 bases). Germline V gene data show CDR1 as MNHNY and CDR2 as SVGAGI (reference sequence). This CDR3 comprises 16 residues. V lost 5 bases, J lost 0 bases, and 14 bases lay in between.

A single count supports this clone. The chain carries TRBV7-3 and TRBJ2-7, with D unclear. Trimming took off 2 bases at V and 6 bases at J, with 11 bases between the two ends. In germline, CDR1 is SGHTA, CDR2 FQGTGA. CDR3 size: 13 residues. This chain's CDR3 is CASSLGESLEQYF. The CDR3 coding sequence is TGTGCCAGCAGCTTAGGAGAAAGTCTCGAGCAGTACTTC.

The chain uses TRBV7-9 and TRBJ2-1; D unclear. Trimming took off 4 bases at V and 2 bases at J, with 24 bases between the two ends. Germline CDR1 reads SEHNR; CDR2 reads FQNEAQ (reference sequence). The CDR3 totals 19 residues. The DNA for the CDR3 is TGTGCCAGCAGCTCCAATGAGGTGGTTAGCAGCTCGCCCTACAATGAGCAGTTCTTC. Its protein is CASSSNEVVSSSPYNEQFF.

J is TRBJ1-2 and V is TRBV9, with D possibly matching TRBD1 (6 bases). The CDR3 sequence is 11 residues long. V gave up 4 bases and J gave up 11 bases, with 12 bases separating them. Germline assignment: CDR1 SGDLS and CDR2 YYNGEE. The CDR3 is CASSSDRSYTF. The CDR3 DNA reads TGTGCCAGCAGCTCGGACAGATCTTACACCTTC.

V gene TRBV5-4 combines with J gene TRBJ2-2, with D uncertain. Trimming stripped 0 bases from V and 2 bases from J, with 8 bases between. Germline CDR1 SGHNT, CDR2 YYREEE (reference sequence). The CDR3 length is 15 residues. The CDR3 DNA reads TGTGCCAGCAGCTTGGACAGAATAAACACCGGGGAGCTGTTTTTT. This encodes CASSLDRINTGELFF. Filled out from reference TRBV5-4 and TRBJ2-2, the complete variable domain reads ETGVTQSPTHLIKTRGQQVTLRCSSQSGHNTVSWYQQALGQGPQFIFQYYREEENGRGNFPPRFSGLQFPNYSSELNVNALELDDSALYLCASSLDRINTGELFFGEGSRLTVL.

The V and J genes are TRBV6-1 and TRBJ1-5; D is unresolved. Trimming pared 2 bases from V and 0 bases from J, leaving 14 bases between. This CDR3 contains 17 residues. Germline V gene sequence: CDR1 MNHNS, CDR2 SASEGT. This chain's CDR3 is CASSEWTHFYSNQPQHF. The CDR3 DNA follows: TGTGCCAGCAGTGAATGGACTCATTTTTATAGCAATCAGCCCCAGCATTTT.

On this clone itself: Other DNA variants within this sample encode the same CDR3. J is TRBJ1-2 and V is TRBV9; weak D call: TRBD1 (5 bases). Germline V gives CDR1 SGDLS, CDR2 YYNGEE. The CDR3 is 13 amino acids. Deletions cut 4 bases from V and 6 bases from J, with 13 bases between. As DNA, the CDR3 is TGTGCCAGCAGCCCCCAGGGACCTGATGGCTACACCTTC. It yields the protein CASSPQGPDGYTF.

This clone has just one count. The chain combines TRBV5-6 with TRBJ2-2, with a weak D call TRBD1 (5 bases). CDR1 is SGHDT, CDR2 YYEEEE, per germline. Trimming took off 0 bases at V and 4 bases at J, with 13 bases between the two ends. CDR3 length: 16 residues. The CDR3 DNA is TGTGCCAGCAGCTTGGGGGCAGGGTGGATCACCGGGGAGCTGTTTTTT. It encodes CASSLGAGWITGELFF.

V gene TRBV9 combines with J gene TRBJ2-2; 8 bases align to TRBD2. The V gene's germline CDR1 is SGDLS and CDR2 YYNGEE. The CDR3 spans 17 residues. Trimming cost V 0 bases and J 3 bases; bases outside gene matches: 7. Here the CDR3 reads CASSVVGLARDTGELFF. The CDR3 nucleotides are TGTGCCAGCAGCGTAGTTGGACTAGCTAGAGACACCGGGGAGCTGTTTTTT.

The sample holds a few counts of this clone. This chain joins TRBV25-1 and TRBJ1-2, with D possibly TRBD1 on 6 matching bases. Between the trimmed V and J ends, which lost 5 bases and 10 bases, there was a span of 17 bases. CDR1 is MGHDK, CDR2 SYGVNS, per germline. The CDR3 spans 13 residues. CDR3 sequence (DNA): TGTGCCAGCAGTCTAAGTACACAGGGAATCTACACCTTC. It encodes CASSLSTQGIYTF.

The rearrangement links TRBV27 to TRBJ1-5; 11 bases line up with TRBD1. Germline V gene lookup returns CDR1 MNHEY and CDR2 SMNVEV (reference sequence). The CDR3 runs to 15 residues. After removal of 5 bases from V and 7 bases from J, the junction contained 7 bases not matched to a gene. The CDR3 DNA reads as TGTGCCAGCAGTAGGGACAGGGGGACGGGGCAGCCCCAGCATTTT. This encodes CASSRDRGTGQPQHF.

The J gene is TRBJ2-7, the V gene TRBV19; D is possibly TRBD2 (6 bases). Trimming removed 6 bases from V and 3 bases from J, with 15 bases in between. The CDR3 sequence is 14 residues long. The V gene's germline CDR1 is LNHDA and CDR2 SQIVND (reference sequence). CDR3 coding DNA: TGTGCCAGTAGCCCTGACCTAGCGAACTACGAGCAGTACTTC. Translated: CASSPDLANYEQYF. Full variable domain (missing parts from reference TRBV19 and TRBJ2-7): DGGITQSPKYLFRKEGQNVTLSCEQNLNHDAMYWYRQDPGQGLRLIYYSQIVNDFQKGDIAEGYSVSREKKESFPLTVTSAQKNPTAFYLCASSPDLANYEQYFGPGTRLTVT.

The chain uses TRBV5-1 and TRBJ1-5; D gene uncertain. The CDR3 spans 11 residues. The V end was cut by 3 bases, the J end by 14 bases, with 12 bases between. The germline CDR1 and CDR2 sequences are SGHRS and YFSETQ. CDR3 sequence (DNA): TGCGCCAGCAGCTCTGGACTTAGCGAGCATTTT. Encoded protein: CASSSGLSEHF.

The chain has TRBV28 and TRBJ2-5; no clear D. The CDR3 covers 15 residues. Trimming left V 6 bases short and J 3 bases short, with 17 bases between. Germline V CDR1 and CDR2: MDHEN, SYDVKM. The CDR3 nucleotides read TGTGCCAGCAGCCCTCGACCGGGCCAGAAAGAGACCCAGTACTTC. Its protein is CASSPRPGQKETQYF.

The rearrangement uses TRBV7-9 and TRBJ2-7; TRBD2 aligns across 9 bases. CDR1 SEHNR and CDR2 FQNEAQ come from the germline V gene (reference sequence). With 0 bases clipped from V and 4 bases from J, the junction kept 7 bases outside the gene matches. The CDR3 totals 16 residues. CDR3 in amino acids: CASSLASAGGQYEQYF. Here the CDR3 DNA reads TGTGCCAGCAGCTTAGCGTCGGCGGGAGGGCAATACGAGCAGTACTTC.

The chain couples TRBV28 to TRBJ2-1; D not resolved. Germline loops: CDR1 MDHEN, CDR2 SYDVKM. The CDR3 consists of 15 residues. The ends were cut back, 3 bases at V and 2 bases at J, with 11 bases in the middle. The CDR3 reads CASSLGQPTYNEQFF. The CDR3, as DNA: TGTGCCAGCAGTTTGGGCCAGCCTACCTACAATGAGCAGTTCTTC.

V usage is TRBV6-5 and J usage is TRBJ2-3, with D hard to call. Germline V gene data show CDR1 as MNHEY and CDR2 as SVGAGI. This CDR3 spans 14 amino acids. Deletions cut 2 bases from V and 1 base from J, with 7 bases between. The DNA of the CDR3 is TGTGCCAGCAGTTACGGTATAGGCACAGATACGCAGTATTTT. Encoded protein: CASSYGIGTDTQYF.

The chain uses TRBV14 and TRBJ2-7, with D unresolved. The length of the CDR3 is 16 residues. Germline CDR1 is SGHDN and CDR2 is FVKESK. Trimming shortened V by 4 bases and J by 0 bases, and 16 bases separated the two germline ends. The CDR3 loop is CASSRSGYYSSYEQYF. DNA for the CDR3: TGTGCCAGCAGCCGCTCGGGTTATTACAGCTCCTACGAGCAGTACTTC.

J is TRBJ2-7 and V is TRBV6-5; D is unclear. Germline CDR1 reads MNHEY; CDR2 reads SVGAGI. Trimming removed 0 bases from V and 2 bases from J, with 11 bases in between. This CDR3 has 15 residues. This CDR3 is CASSYSLGPPYEQYF. CDR3 coding DNA: TGTGCCAGCAGTTACTCGCTCGGGCCCCCCTACGAGCAGTACTTC.

The chain is built from TRBV6-1 and TRBJ1-1; D gene uncertain. The CDR3 runs to 16 residues. CDR1 is MNHNS, CDR2 SASEGT, per germline. Trimming cost V 3 bases and J 1 base, with 15 bases left between them. The chain's CDR3 is CASSDVRNSPNTEAFF. CDR3 coding DNA: TGTGCCAGCAGTGACGTTCGGAATTCCCCGAACACTGAAGCTTTCTTT.

This chain connects TRBV27 to TRBJ1-4, with TRBD1 matching over 8 bases. The junction had 6 bases not matched to a gene; V was cut back by 5 bases and J by 4 bases. Per the germline V gene, CDR1 is MNHEY and CDR2 is SMNVEV (reference sequence). The CDR3 spans 15 residues. DNA for the CDR3: TGTGCCAGCAGTCTAATAGGACAGGGTAATGAAAAACTGTTTTTT. This sequence encodes CASSLIGQGNEKLFF.

V and J are TRBV6-5 and TRBJ2-7; 7 bases line up with TRBD1. The CDR3 extends over 13 amino acids. Germline V CDR1 and CDR2: MNHEY, SVGAGI. V was clipped by 1 base and J by 4 bases; unmatched bases: 1. The CDR3 sequence is CASSYYRGYEQYF. As DNA, the CDR3 is TGTGCCAGCAGTTACTACAGGGGTTACGAGCAGTACTTC.

Comment on this clone: This sample includes further DNA sequences coding for the same CDR3. The chain combines TRBV7-9 with TRBJ2-7; possibly TRBD1 for D (7 bases). CDR3 length: 14 amino acids. V lost 6 bases to trimming and J lost 0 bases, with 12 bases between them. Germline assignment: CDR1 SEHNR and CDR2 FQNEAQ (reference sequence). The chain's CDR3 is CASSSGGSSYEQYF. The CDR3 region has the DNA TGTGCCAGCAGTTCAGGGGGGAGCTCCTACGAGCAGTACTTC.